Each of the 12 T cell receptor beta chains below was sequenced from the same sample in a study of T cells in Graves' hyperthyroidism and ophthalmopathy (dated by TCRdb to between 2018 and 2021). Library preparation used multiplex PCR. Sequencing was carried out with an Illumina HiSeq 2000. Amplification of TCR beta CDR3 regions was carried out from RNA transcripts. The TCR CDR3 was subjected to a first round of RT-PCR using the HTBI primer set and the Qiagen OneStep RT-PCR kit. TCRdb handled the public reads itself, with Q25 trimming in fastp and clone calling in MiXCR, and kept productive beta chains. Rows matching on CDR3 protein sequence are summarized as one entry with the most common DNA and genes. Within this sample are some 510,000 distinct CDR3 sequences, with more than 20% of them counted one time only. The ten most abundant clones make up approximately 26% of the sample. Material for sequencing was blood. These receptors came from a young man with Graves' hyperthyroidism.

This clonotype came up many times. The V call is TRBV6-1, the J call TRBJ1-5; D perhaps matches TRBD1 (6 bases). The ends were cut back, 7 bases at V and 1 base at J, with 11 bases in the middle. Germline values: CDR1 MNHNS, CDR2 SASEGT. CDR3 size: 14 residues. The CDR3 DNA reads TGTGCCAGCAAGAAGGGGGACAGCAATCAGCCCCAGCATTTT. Its translation is CASKKGDSNQPQHF.

J is TRBJ1-2 and V is TRBV7-9; no clear D gene. This CDR3 has 15 amino acids. V was clipped by 1 base and J by 2 bases, with 11 bases between them. Looked up from germline, CDR1 is SEHNR and CDR2 is FQNEAQ (reference sequence). The DNA of the CDR3 is TGTGCCAGCAGCTTAGATTGGCAGTCCAACTATGGCTACACCTTC. Translation: CASSLDWQSNYGYTF.

The chain uses TRBV15 and TRBJ1-1; weak D call: TRBD1 (5 bases). The germline V gene has CDR1 LNHNV and CDR2 YYDKDF (reference sequence). Trimming cost V 3 bases and J 8 bases, with 16 bases left between them. The CDR3 has 14 amino acids. Here the CDR3 reads CATSREAGLSEAFF. The CDR3 nucleotides are TGTGCCACCAGCAGGGAGGCAGGGTTGAGCGAAGCTTTCTTT.

This clonotype was detected only a few times. Because it lacks the conserved phenylalanine or tryptophan at the end, this CDR3 is likely a read error. The chain combines TRBV7-6 with TRBJ1-1, with no clear D. This CDR3 comprises 14 residues. Germline CDR1 SGHVS, CDR2 FNYEAQ. The V end was cut by 3 bases, the J end by 4 bases, with 12 bases between. DNA for the CDR3: TGTGCCAGCAGCTTCGATCTGGGCGGCACTGAAGCTTTCTAT. Protein sequence: CASSFDLGGTEAFY.

J is TRBJ1-2 and V is TRBV6-1; the match to TRBD1 covers 7 bases. The length of the CDR3 is 14 residues. Germline values: CDR1 MNHNS, CDR2 SASEGT. With 3 bases clipped from V and 3 bases from J, the junction kept 4 bases outside the gene matches. CDR3 residues: CASSDWTGDYGYTF. The CDR3 DNA follows: TGTGCCAGCAGTGACTGGACAGGCGACTATGGCTACACCTTC.

This chain connects TRBV2 to TRBJ2-4, with D perhaps TRBD1 (6 bases). Germline V CDR1 and CDR2: SNHLY, FYNNEI. There are 17 residues in the CDR3. V lost 0 bases and J lost 3, with 15 bases in between. CDR3 loop: CASSEAAGVRGKNIQYF. In nucleotides, the CDR3 is TGTGCCAGCAGTGAAGCAGCAGGGGTACGTGGCAAAAACATTCAGTACTTC.

Ten or more counts support this clonotype. V usage is TRBV30 and J usage is TRBJ1-1; a possible D gene is TRBD1 (5 bases). The germline gives CDR1 GTSNPN, CDR2 SVGIG (reference sequence). V lost 2 bases and J lost 1, with 14 bases in between. The CDR3 sequence is 15 residues long. CDR3 sequence (DNA): TGTGCCTGGAGTATCTTCGACAGCCCGAACACTGAAGCTTTCTTT. It yields the protein CAWSIFDSPNTEAFF.

With regard to this clonotype: Germline is not matched at one junction end, which may reflect a read error. The rearrangement uses TRBV6-2 or TRBV6-3 and TRBJ2-7; possible D gene TRBD1, 5 bases. Germline V gene data show CDR1 as MNHEY and CDR2 as SVGEGT. This CDR3 is 14 amino acids long. This CDR3 reads CATSYGGASYEQYF. The CDR3 bases are TGTGCCACCAGTTACGGTGGGGCCTCCTACGAGCAGTACTTC.

About this clonotype: A junction end diverges from the germline sequence, so it may reflect a read error. The genes are TRBV11-1 and TRBJ1-3; no definite D call. CDR3 size: 11 residues. CDR1 and CDR2 from the germline V gene are SGHAT and FQDESV (reference sequence). The CDR3 nucleotides are TGTGCCAGCAGCGCTGGAAACACCACATATTTT. Its protein is CASSAGNTTYF.

The CDR3: CASSSVRGCEQYF. In nucleotides, the CDR3 is TGTGCCAGCAGTTCCGTAAGGGGATGCGAGCAGTACTTC. V is TRBV27 and J is TRBJ2-7; D perhaps matches TRBD1 (5 bases). Per the germline V gene, CDR1 is MNHEY and CDR2 is SMNVEV (reference sequence). Trimming cost V 4 bases and J 6 bases, with 13 bases left between them. The CDR3 length is 13 residues.

This clonotype was seen many times. The chain uses TRBV7-2 and TRBJ2-5; tentative D call: TRBD1 (5 bases). Between the trimmed V and J ends, which lost 1 base and 5 bases, there was a span of 8 bases. Germline lookup yields CDR1 SGHTA and CDR2 FQGNSA. There are 13 residues in the CDR3. The CDR3 is CASSLVWGETQYF. The CDR3 DNA reads TGTGCCAGCAGCTTAGTGTGGGGCGAGACCCAGTACTTC.

This clonotype was counted at least ten times. The V gene is TRBV28, the J gene TRBJ2-7; D might be TRBD1 or TRBD2, each matching 5 bases. V lost 5 bases and J 2 bases, leaving 16 bases between the germline ends. CDR3 length: 15 amino acids. CDR1 is MDHEN and CDR2 is SYDVKM in the germline V gene. In DNA form, the CDR3 reads TGTGCCAGCAGTCAATGGACACGGGATCCCTACGAGCAGTACTTC. It is translated as CASSQWTRDPYEQYF.